The T cell receptor beta chain under discussion was sequenced for a study of shared clonotypes between healthy human individuals. CD45RO negativity and positive selection for CCR7 defined naive CD8 cells, a population that excluded terminally differentiated effector memory CD45RA+ cells. In the original workflow: ImmunoSEQ junction-only sequences lacked quality scores, so their filtering differed. Data came from immunoSEQ multiplex PCR; TCRdb stores just in-frame clones and leaves some out. The V and J calls and clone size come from that table; D and trimming were worked out from the DNA. Counted here are about 820,000 clones, nearly 95% occurring once; the ten biggest clones make up around 24%. With 1 base removed from V and 6 bases from J, the gap between germline ends came to 12 bases. The CDR3 sequence is 15 residues long. CDR1 is SGHTA and CDR2 is FQGNSA in the germline V gene.

J is TRBJ2-2 and V is TRBV7-2, with D possibly being TRBD2 (6 bases). The specimen was naive CD8+ T cells sorted from blood. The origin of this receptor is a man aged 30 to 45 in good health. The CDR3 DNA is TGTGCCAGCAGCTTAGTAAGGGTAGCGGCCGGGGAGCTGTTTTTT. This codes for CASSLVRVAAGELFF.